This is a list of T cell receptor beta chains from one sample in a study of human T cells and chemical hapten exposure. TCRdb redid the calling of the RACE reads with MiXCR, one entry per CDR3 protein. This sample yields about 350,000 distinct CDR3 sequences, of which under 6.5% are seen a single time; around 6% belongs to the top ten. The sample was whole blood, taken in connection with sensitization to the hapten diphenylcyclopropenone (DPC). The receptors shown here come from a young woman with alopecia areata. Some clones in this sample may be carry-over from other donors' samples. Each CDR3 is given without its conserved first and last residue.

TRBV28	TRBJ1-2	ASSLEDRSNYGYT
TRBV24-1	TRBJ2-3	ATSGPSGGATDTQY
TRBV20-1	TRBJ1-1	SASLTGGEKNTEAF
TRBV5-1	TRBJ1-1	ASSFGTATEAF
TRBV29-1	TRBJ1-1	SVEVGGSLNTEAF
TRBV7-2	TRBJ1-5	ASSSPRGTYNQPQH
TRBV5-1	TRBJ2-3	ASSGIGFTDTQY
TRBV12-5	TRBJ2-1	ASGLGDEQF
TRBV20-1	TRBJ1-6	SATPEWTDPSSYNSPLH
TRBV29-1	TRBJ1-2	SVGGTANGYT
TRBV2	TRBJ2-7	ASSLGLAGGKEQY
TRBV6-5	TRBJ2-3	ASSYSAPPGVSDTQY
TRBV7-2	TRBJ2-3	ASSLGTATDTQY
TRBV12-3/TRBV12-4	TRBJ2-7	ASSGRVSYEQY
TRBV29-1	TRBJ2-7	SVDDDRGGMEQY
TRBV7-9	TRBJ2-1	ASTDQRGSSYNEQF
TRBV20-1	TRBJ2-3	SATAGRGGTDTQY
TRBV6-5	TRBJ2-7	ASSLWDRAYEQY
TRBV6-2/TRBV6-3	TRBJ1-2	ASSLGPTFYGYT
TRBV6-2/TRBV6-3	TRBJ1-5	ASSPTGGLNQPQH
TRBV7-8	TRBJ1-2	ASSLVVIPGGTLRGYT
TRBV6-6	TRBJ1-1	ASRQGRAENTEAF